A selection of T cell receptor beta chains follows, all from one sample in a study of human T cells and chemical hapten exposure. In TCRdb, the RACE reads were re-called with MiXCR into one record per CDR3 protein. The sample yields around 120,000 distinct CDR3 sequences, roughly 14% seen once. The sequences come from whole blood, collected in connection with sensitization to the hapten diphenylcyclopropenone (DPC). The receptors were gathered from a woman between 18 and 29 years old with alopecia areata. Some clones in this sample may be carry-over from other donors' samples. Each CDR3 is given with its conserved first and last residue. Fields, in order: V gene, D gene, clone size, J gene, CDR3 DNA, CDR3 protein. D genes are given only for firm matches. Not every row has a clone size; where given, it reads once, few, many or a size class.

v_gene: TRBV18
d_gene: TRBD1
abundance: many
j_gene: TRBJ2-5
CDR3nt: TGTGCCAGCTCACCACAGACAGGGCCCCAAGAGACCCAGTACTTC
CDR3aa: CASSPQTGPQETQYF

v_gene: TRBV7-2
d_gene: TRBD1
abundance: many
j_gene: TRBJ2-7
CDR3nt: TGTGCCAGCAGCTTCGGGACAGAGATTGAGTACGAGCAGTACTTC
CDR3aa: CASSFGTEIEYEQYF

v_gene: TRBV11-2
d_gene: NA
abundance: few
j_gene: TRBJ2-7
CDR3nt: TGTGCCAGCAGCTTGTTGGGGCCGCCCTACGAGCAGTACTTC
CDR3aa: CASSLLGPPYEQYF

v_gene: TRBV19
d_gene: TRBD1
abundance: few
j_gene: TRBJ2-5
CDR3nt: TGTGCCAGTAGTATTGGTGGGACAGGGGTCCAAGAGACCCAGTACTTC
CDR3aa: CASSIGGTGVQETQYF

v_gene: TRBV14
d_gene: NA
abundance: many
j_gene: TRBJ2-3
CDR3nt: TGTGCCAGCAGCCAAGGTGTCCGTAGCACAGATACGCAGTATTTT
CDR3aa: CASSQGVRSTDTQYF

v_gene: TRBV11-2
d_gene: NA
abundance: many
j_gene: TRBJ1-6
CDR3nt: TGTGCCAGCAGCTCAGGGAATTCACCCCTCCACTTT
CDR3aa: CASSSGNSPLHF

v_gene: TRBV2
d_gene: NA
abundance: NA
j_gene: TRBJ2-1
CDR3nt: TGTGCCAGCAGTTCCCAGGGAAATCCGAACTATGAGCAGTTCTTC
CDR3aa: CASSSQGNPNYEQFF

v_gene: TRBV20-1
d_gene: TRBD2
abundance: NA
j_gene: TRBJ2-5
CDR3nt: TGCAGTGCTTCCCCCGCGGGACTAGCGGGGGTTGAGACCCAGTACTTC
CDR3aa: CSASPAGLAGVETQYF

v_gene: TRBV28
d_gene: NA
abundance: few
j_gene: TRBJ1-1
CDR3nt: TGTGCCAGCAGTTTATGGCGGATTGAAGCTTTCTTT
CDR3aa: CASSLWRIEAFF

v_gene: TRBV7-2
d_gene: TRBD2
abundance: few
j_gene: TRBJ2-3
CDR3nt: TGTGCCAGCAGCTTGACGGGGGGAGCAGATACGCAGTATTTT
CDR3aa: CASSLTGGADTQYF

v_gene: TRBV11-2
d_gene: TRBD1
abundance: NA
j_gene: TRBJ2-3
CDR3nt: TGTGCCAGCAGCCCAGGACAGGGGTCGGCAGATACGCAGTATTTT
CDR3aa: CASSPGQGSADTQYF

v_gene: TRBV20-1
d_gene: NA
abundance: NA
j_gene: TRBJ2-1
CDR3nt: TGCAGTGCTAGAGATAGGGGGGCCCCCTCTTCCTACAATGAGCAGTTCTTC
CDR3aa: CSARDRGAPSSYNEQFF

v_gene: TRBV12-3/TRBV12-4
d_gene: NA
abundance: NA
j_gene: TRBJ2-7
CDR3nt: TGTGCCAGCAGCAACTACGAGCAGTACTTC
CDR3aa: CASSNYEQYF

v_gene: TRBV21-1
d_gene: NA
abundance: many
j_gene: TRBJ1-3
CDR3nt: TGTGCCAGCAGCAAAGGCCGGGCTCAATCAAGGCCCTCTGGAAACACCATATATTTT
CDR3aa: CASSKGRAQSRPSGNTIYF

v_gene: TRBV9
d_gene: NA
abundance: NA
j_gene: TRBJ1-1
CDR3nt: TGTGCCAGCAGCGGCGGGGTCTATAACACTGAAGCTTTCTTT
CDR3aa: CASSGGVYNTEAFF